This T cell receptor (beta chain) was recorded in a study of blood T cell repertoires in COVID-19. Across the study: The United States, Italy and Spain supplied acute and convalescent COVID-19 samples. The analysed material was cDNA or gDNA that came from T cells, B-cell-depleted T cells, or PBMCs.

In terms of age and location, participants ranged from roughly 18 to 90 years and lived in approximately 24 US areas. This CDR3 is built from 12 residues. The V end lost 4 bases, the J end lost 6 bases, and 9 bases lay between the germline ends. Looked up from germline, CDR1 is MNHNS and CDR2 is SASEGT. Study processing details: Estimates of nucleated cell counts were drawn from the amplification of reference gene primers. The table came from immunoSEQ multiplex PCR; TCRdb's copy has only in-frame clones and leaves some out. That table furnishes V, J and clone size, whereas the DNA furnished D and trimming. Among 300,000 to 500,000 clones listed, approximately 85% were seen once.

The sequence came from a woman aged 35 to 49 with acute COVID-19. The chain is built from TRBV6-1 and TRBJ1-1; D is ambiguous. Sequenced: PBMCs or T cells enriched from blood (not recorded which). In DNA form, the CDR3 reads TGTGCCAGCAGTGTCTCTCTCCCTGAAGCTTTCTTT. Translated: CASSVSLPEAFF.